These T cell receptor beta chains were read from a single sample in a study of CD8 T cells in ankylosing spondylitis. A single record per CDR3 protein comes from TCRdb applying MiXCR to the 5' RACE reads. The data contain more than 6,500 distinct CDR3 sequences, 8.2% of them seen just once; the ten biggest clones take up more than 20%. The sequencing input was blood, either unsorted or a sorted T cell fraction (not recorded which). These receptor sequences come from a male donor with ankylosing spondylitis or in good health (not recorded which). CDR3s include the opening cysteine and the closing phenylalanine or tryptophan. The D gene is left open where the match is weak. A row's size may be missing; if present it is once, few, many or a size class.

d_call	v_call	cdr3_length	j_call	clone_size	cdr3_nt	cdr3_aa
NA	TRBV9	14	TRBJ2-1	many	TGTGCCAGCAGCGTAGAGGGACCCTACAATGAGCAGTTCTTC	CASSVEGPYNEQFF
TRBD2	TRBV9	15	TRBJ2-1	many	TGTGCCAGCAGCGACCAACTAGCGGGAAAGGATGAGCAGTTCTTC	CASSDQLAGKDEQFF
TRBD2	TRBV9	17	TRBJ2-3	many	TGTGCCAGCAGCGTAAGCGATCTAGCGGGGGACACAGATACGCAGTATTTT	CASSVSDLAGDTDTQYF
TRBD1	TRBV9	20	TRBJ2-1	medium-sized	TGTGCCAGCAGCGTACCCTCAAACAATCCGACAGGGTTTTTATACAATGAGCAGTTCTTC	CASSVPSNNPTGFLYNEQFF
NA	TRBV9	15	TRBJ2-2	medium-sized	TGTGCCAGCAGCGTATCCTTCCGGGGCACCGGGGAGCTGTTTTTT	CASSVSFRGTGELFF
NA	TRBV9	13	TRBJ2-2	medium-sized	TGTGCCAGCAGCGTAGGGAACACCGGGGAGCTGTTTTTT	CASSVGNTGELFF
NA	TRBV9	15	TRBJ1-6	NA	TGTGCCAGCAGCGTAGACGGGACTTGGAATTCACCCCTCCACTTT	CASSVDGTWNSPLHF
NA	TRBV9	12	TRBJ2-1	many	TGTGCCAGCAGCGGCGGTTACAATGAGCAGTTCTTC	CASSGGYNEQFF
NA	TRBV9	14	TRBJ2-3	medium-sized	TGTGCCAGCAGCGTAGAGGAACAACGAGATACGCAGTATTTT	CASSVEEQRDTQYF
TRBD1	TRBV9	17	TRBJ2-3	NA	TGTGCCAGCAGCGTGGGGGACAGGGGATTTGTCACAGATACGCAGTATTTT	CASSVGDRGFVTDTQYF
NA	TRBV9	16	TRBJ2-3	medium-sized	TGTGCCAGCAGCGTAGATACGGGATCCAGCACAGATACGCAGTATTTT	CASSVDTGSSTDTQYF
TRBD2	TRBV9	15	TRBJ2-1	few	TGTGCCAGCAGCGCGAGCGGGAGTGTAATCAATGAGCAGTTCTTC	CASSASGSVINEQFF
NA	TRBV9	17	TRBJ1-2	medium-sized	TGTGCCAGCAGCCCCCCTGGTGGGGACTTAACTAACTATGGCTACACCTTC	CASSPPGGDLTNYGYTF
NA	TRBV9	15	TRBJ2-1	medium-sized	TGTGCCAGCAGCGGGGACTCGAGCTCCTACAATGAGCAGTTCTTC	CASSGDSSSYNEQFF
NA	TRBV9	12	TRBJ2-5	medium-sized	TGTGCCAGCAGCCCCGAGATGGAGACCCAGTACTTC	CASSPEMETQYF
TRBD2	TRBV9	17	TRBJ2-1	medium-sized	TGTGCCAGCAGCGCCCCCGAGGGACTACATCATTACAATGAGCAGTTCTTC	CASSAPEGLHHYNEQFF
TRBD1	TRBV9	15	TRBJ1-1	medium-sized	TGTGCCAGCAGCGTGGGGCAGGGGGGGACCACTGAAGCTTTCTTT	CASSVGQGGTTEAFF
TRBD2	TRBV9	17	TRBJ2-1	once	TGTGCCAGCAGCGTAGGAGGAGCGGGGGGCGCCTACAATGAGCAGTTCTTC	CASSVGGAGGAYNEQFF
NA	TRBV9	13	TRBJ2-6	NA	TGTGCCAGCAGCGCAGGGGGGGCCAACGTCCTGACTTTC	CASSAGGANVLTF
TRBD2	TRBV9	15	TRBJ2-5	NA	TGTGCCAGCAGCGCGGGACTAGCAACACAAGAGACCCAGTACTTC	CASSAGLATQETQYF
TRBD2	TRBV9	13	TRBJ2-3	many	TGTGCCAGCAGCGTAGAGCGGGGGGATACGCAGTATTTT	CASSVERGDTQYF
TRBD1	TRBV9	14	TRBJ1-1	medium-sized	TGTGCCAGCAGCGAGGACGGGACAGGCACTGAAGCTTTCTTT	CASSEDGTGTEAFF
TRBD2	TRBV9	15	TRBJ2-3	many	TGTGCCAGCAGCGGGACTAGCGGATTCACAGATACGCAGTATTTT	CASSGTSGFTDTQYF
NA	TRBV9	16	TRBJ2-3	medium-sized	TGTGCCAGCAGCAACTCTCGAGGGGGGGGCCCAGATACGCAGTATTTT	CASSNSRGGGPDTQYF
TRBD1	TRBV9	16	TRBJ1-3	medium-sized	TGTGCCAGCAGCCCAGGGGGCGATTTCGCTGGAAACACCATATATTTT	CASSPGGDFAGNTIYF
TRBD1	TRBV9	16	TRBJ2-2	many	TGTGCCAGCAGCGCCGGGACAGGGGGTAGCACCGGGGAGCTGTTTTTT	CASSAGTGGSTGELFF
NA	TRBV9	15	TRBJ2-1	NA	TGTGCCAGCAGCGCGGATGGGAGCCTTTACAATGAGCAGTTCTTC	CASSADGSLYNEQFF
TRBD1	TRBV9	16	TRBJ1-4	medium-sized	TGTGCCAGCAGTGAAGGGGGCGCAGGAACTAATGAAAAACTGTTTTTT	CASSEGGAGTNEKLFF
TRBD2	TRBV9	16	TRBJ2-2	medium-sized	TGTGCCAGCAAGAGTAGCGGGAGGCCGTATGACGGGGAGCTGTTTTTT	CASKSSGRPYDGELFF
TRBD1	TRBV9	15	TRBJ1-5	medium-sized	TGTGCCAGCAGCCCAGGGACAGGGGGCGGTCAGCCCCAGCATTTT	CASSPGTGGGQPQHF
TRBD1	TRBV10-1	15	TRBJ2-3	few	TGCGCCAGCATGAACGGACAGGGGGTTTTAGATACGCAGTATTTT	CASMNGQGVLDTQYF
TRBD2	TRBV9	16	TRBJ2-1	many	TGTGCCAGCAGCTATTCTTGGCTAGCGGGGAACAATGAGCAGTTCTTC	CASSYSWLAGNNEQFF
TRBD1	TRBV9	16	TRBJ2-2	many	TGTGCCAGCAGCGTAGCCTCGACAGGGGGGACCGGGGAGCTGTTTTTT	CASSVASTGGTGELFF
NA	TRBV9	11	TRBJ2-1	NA	TGTGCCAGCAGCGTAGAAGATGAGCAGTTCTTC	CASSVEDEQFF
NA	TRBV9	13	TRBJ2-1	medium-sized	TGTGCCAGCAGCGTAGCTAGCAACAATGAGCAGTTCTTC	CASSVASNNEQFF
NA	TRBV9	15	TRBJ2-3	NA	TGTGCCAGCAGCGTAAGAGCGGATAGCACAGATACGCAGTATTTT	CASSVRADSTDTQYF
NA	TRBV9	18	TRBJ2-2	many	TGTGCCAGCAGTGGTACGTCCGGGACTCTTGTTGACACCGGGGAGCTGTTTTTT	CASSGTSGTLVDTGELFF
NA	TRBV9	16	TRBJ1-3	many	TGTGCCAGCAGCGACAATTACAGGGACTCTGGAAACACCATATATTTT	CASSDNYRDSGNTIYF
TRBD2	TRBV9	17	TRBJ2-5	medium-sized	TGTGCCAGCAGCGTAGATATTAGCGGGGGAGCGCAAGAGACCCAGTACTTC	CASSVDISGGAQETQYF
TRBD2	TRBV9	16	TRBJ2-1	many	TGTGCCAGCAGCCCCCGGTCTCGCGGGAGTGGGGATGAGCAGTTCTTC	CASSPRSRGSGDEQFF
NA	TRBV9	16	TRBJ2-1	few	TGTGCCAGCAGCGACGCGGTGGAGGCGTCCAACAATGAGCAGTTCTTC	CASSDAVEASNNEQFF
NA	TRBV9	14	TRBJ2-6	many	TGTGCCAGCAGCGAACTAGGAGGGGCCAACGTCCTGACTTTC	CASSELGGANVLTF
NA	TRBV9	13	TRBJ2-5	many	TGTGCCAGCAGCGCCCCCCTCCAAGAGACCCAGTACTTC	CASSAPLQETQYF
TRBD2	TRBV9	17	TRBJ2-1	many	TGTGCCAGCAGCGTAGGATGGAGCGGGGGGGGATACAATGAGCAGTTCTTC	CASSVGWSGGGYNEQFF
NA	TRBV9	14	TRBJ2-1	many	TGTGCCAGCAGCGCTCAGGGGGGTAACAATGAGCAGTTCTTC	CASSAQGGNNEQFF
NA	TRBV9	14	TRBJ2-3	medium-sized	TGTGCCAGCAGCACAGGACACAGCACAGATACGCAGTATTTT	CASSTGHSTDTQYF
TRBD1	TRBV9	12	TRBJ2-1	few	TGTGCCAGCAGCCCACAGGGGCATGAGCAGTTCTTC	CASSPQGHEQFF
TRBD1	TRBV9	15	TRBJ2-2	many	TGTGCCAGCAGCGTCAGGGGGCCGAACACCGGGGAGCTGTTTTTT	CASSVRGPNTGELFF
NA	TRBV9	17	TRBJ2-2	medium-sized	TGTGCCAGCAGCGCTGGGGGGTCAGGGAGAGGCACCGGGGAGCTGTTTTTT	CASSAGGSGRGTGELFF
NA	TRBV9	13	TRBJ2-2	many	TGTGCCAGCAGCGGGGACTCTCACGGGGAGCTGTTTTTT	CASSGDSHGELFF
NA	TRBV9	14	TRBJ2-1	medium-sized	TGTGCCAGCAGCGCGGGGGGACAGTACAATGAGCAGTTCTTC	CASSAGGQYNEQFF